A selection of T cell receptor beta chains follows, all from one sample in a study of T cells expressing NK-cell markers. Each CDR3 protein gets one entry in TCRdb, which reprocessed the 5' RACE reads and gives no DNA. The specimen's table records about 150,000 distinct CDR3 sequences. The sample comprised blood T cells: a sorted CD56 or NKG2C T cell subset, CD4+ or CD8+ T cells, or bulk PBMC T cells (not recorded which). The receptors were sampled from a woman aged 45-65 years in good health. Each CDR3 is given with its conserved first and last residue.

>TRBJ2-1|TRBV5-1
CASSLDGSGSYNEQFF
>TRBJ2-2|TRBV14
CASSQDRGLAVNTGELFF
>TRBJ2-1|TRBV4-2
CASSQDLGGDEQFF
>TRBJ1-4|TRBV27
CASSPINRDFNEKLFF
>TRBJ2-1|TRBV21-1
CASSKAGTSGNEQFF
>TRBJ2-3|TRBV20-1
CSARVRGADTQYF
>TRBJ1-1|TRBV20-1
CSASSLVTNTEAFF
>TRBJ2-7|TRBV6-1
CATTPPRQGAGEQYF
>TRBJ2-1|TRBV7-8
CASSSLPGLAGLNEQFF
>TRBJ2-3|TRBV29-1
CSANSATRTDTQYF
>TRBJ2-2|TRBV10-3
CAISDALFRDWNTGELFF
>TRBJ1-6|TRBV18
CASSDAWQSSYSPLHF
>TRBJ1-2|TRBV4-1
CASSLSGTGSNGYTF
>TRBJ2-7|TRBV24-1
CATSAGTGGAEQYF
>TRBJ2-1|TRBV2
CASSAPPPYNEQFF
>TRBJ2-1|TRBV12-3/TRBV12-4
CASTYGANNEQFF
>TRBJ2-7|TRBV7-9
CASSPGSGTYYEQYF
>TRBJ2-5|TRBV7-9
CASSSALGQGGETQYF
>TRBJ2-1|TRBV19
CASSVRDRDNEQFF
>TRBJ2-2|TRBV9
CASSVVGGRNTGELFF
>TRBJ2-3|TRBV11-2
CASSLGDAGKDTQYF
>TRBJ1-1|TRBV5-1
CASSPREWGMGTGNTEAFF
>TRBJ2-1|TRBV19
CASSGGFVEQFF
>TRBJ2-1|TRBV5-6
CASRPNRDRVRNEQFF
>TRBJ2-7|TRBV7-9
CASSGREPDGSYEQYF
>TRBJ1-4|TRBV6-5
CASRGGGLYDEKLFF
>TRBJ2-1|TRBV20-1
CSGLGADPRSSYNEQFF
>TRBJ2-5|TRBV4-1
CASSQRLAGGPEETQYF
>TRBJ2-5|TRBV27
CASSLYGGTETQYF
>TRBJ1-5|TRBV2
CASSENPGLNQPQHF
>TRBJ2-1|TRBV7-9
CASSLAGQVNEQFF
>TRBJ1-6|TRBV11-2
CASSFGLAARAHSPLHF
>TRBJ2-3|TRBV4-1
CASSQGLAGVLDTQYF
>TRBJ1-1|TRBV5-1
CASSLTTRYTEAFF
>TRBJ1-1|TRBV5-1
CASSPGQGAEAFF
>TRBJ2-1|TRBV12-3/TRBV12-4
CATATRSYNEQFF
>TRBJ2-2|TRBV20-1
CSARDLDTGELFF